One and the same sample provided the 25 T cell receptor beta chains below, sequenced in a study of PD-1 and CTLA-4 blockade in melanoma. Some clones are missing from TCRdb's copy, which holds only in-frame ones; the method was immunoSEQ multiplex PCR. The table shows roughly 30,000 clones, with around 90% occurring only once. The sample in question was CD8+ T cells from peripheral blood, obtained before anti-PD-1 treatment. Receptors originate from a human donor with melanoma.

The rearrangement joins TRBV12-1 to TRBJ2-3. TRBV12-1 is an annotated pseudogene. The CDR3 runs to 15 residues. The CDR3 reads CASSGRLASTDTQYF. The CDR3 DNA is TGTGCCAGCAGCGGACGACTCGCGAGCACAGATACGCAGTATTTT.

This clone was detected only once. The chain joins TRBV4-1 to TRBJ1-5; no definite D call. Per the germline V gene, CDR1 is MGHRA and CDR2 is YSYEKL. This CDR3 contains 15 residues. The V and J ends lost 0 bases and 6 bases respectively, with 12 bases between them. The CDR3 DNA reads as TGCGCCAGCAGCCAAGATTCGACACTTGGTCAGCCCCAGCATTTT. Amino acids: CASSQDSTLGQPQHF.

The chain has TRBV15 and TRBJ2-5; D is perhaps TRBD2 (5 bases). The length of the CDR3 is 15 residues. Trimming stripped 0 bases from V and 5 bases from J, with 13 bases between. Germline CDR1 is LNHNV and CDR2 is YYDKDF (reference sequence). The chain's CDR3 is CATSRDKVPGETQYF. As DNA, the CDR3 is TGTGCCACCAGCAGAGATAAGGTGCCGGGGGAGACCCAGTACTTC.

The gene calls are TRBV7-9 and TRBJ2-7, with a possible D match to TRBD1 (6 bases). Germline V gives CDR1 SEHNR, CDR2 FQNEAQ (reference sequence). The CDR3 runs to 14 residues. V was cut by 1 base and J by 3 bases, with 10 bases left in between. DNA of the CDR3: TGTGCCAGCAGCTTAGAGCCCAGGGGCTACGAGCAGTACTTC. Its translation is CASSLEPRGYEQYF.

V usage is TRBV15 and J usage is TRBJ2-3, with D perhaps matching TRBD1 (6 bases). This CDR3 contains 15 residues. From germline, CDR1 is LNHNV and CDR2 YYDKDF (reference sequence). Trimming took off 1 base at V and 2 bases at J, with 10 bases between the two ends. CDR3 protein: CATSRAGQFTDTQYF. Here the CDR3 DNA reads TGTGCCACCAGCAGAGCTGGACAGTTCACAGATACGCAGTATTTT.

The rearrangement uses TRBV28 and TRBJ2-2, with D perhaps TRBD1 (5 bases). Trimming removed 4 bases from V and 6 bases from J, with 24 bases in between. The CDR3 sequence is 18 residues long. Germline V gene sequence: CDR1 MDHEN, CDR2 SYDVKM. Written as DNA, the CDR3 is TGTGCCAGCAGTTCATCGCCCCTTTACCAGGGAAACCCCGGGGAGCTGTTTTTT. This translates into CASSSSPLYQGNPGELFF.

CDR3 sequence reads: CASSEGQLNTEAFF. The CDR3 DNA sequence: TGTGCCAGCAGTGAAGGGCAACTGAACACTGAAGCTTTCTTT. The rearrangement joins TRBV2 to TRBJ1-1; D not certain. Trimming took off 1 base at V and 0 bases at J, with 6 bases between the two ends. Germline values: CDR1 SNHLY, CDR2 FYNNEI. This CDR3 comprises 14 residues.

The V call is TRBV7-9, the J call TRBJ2-1; 7 bases fit TRBD1. Germline lookup yields CDR1 SEHNR and CDR2 FQNEAQ (reference sequence). The CDR3 is made up of 14 amino acids. The V segment lost 5 bases and the J segment 4 bases; nucleotides outside the gene matches: 5. The CDR3 sequence: CASSPPGQYNEQFF. The CDR3, as DNA: TGTGCCAGCAGCCCCCCGGGACAGTACAATGAGCAGTTCTTC.

This rearrangement joins TRBV10-3 to TRBJ1-6, with D perhaps TRBD1 (6 bases). This CDR3 contains 14 residues. Germline V gives CDR1 ENHRY, CDR2 SYGVKD. V was trimmed by 2 bases and J by 8 bases, leaving 10 bases between them. The CDR3 DNA reads TGTGCCATCAGTGAGGGGCAGGGGCATTCACCCCTCCACTTT. This sequence encodes CAISEGQGHSPLHF.

This clone was recorded once. The rearrangement uses TRBV4-1 and TRBJ2-1, with a possible D match to TRBD1 (6 bases). CDR3 length equals 14 residues. Trimming shortened V by 0 bases and J by 7 bases, and 10 bases separated the two germline ends. Germline V gene sequence: CDR1 MGHRA, CDR2 YSYEKL. The CDR3 reads CASSQERQGNEQFF. The CDR3 DNA follows: TGCGCCAGCAGCCAAGAAAGGCAGGGGAATGAGCAGTTCTTC.

This sequence joins TRBV28 and TRBJ1-5; D might be TRBD1 (6 bases). This CDR3 contains 14 residues. The germline V and J ends were trimmed by 6 bases and 3 bases, with 12 bases remaining between them. Germline V lookup: CDR1 MDHEN, CDR2 SYDVKM. CDR3 residues: CASRRQDLNQPQHF. In nucleotides, the CDR3 is TGTGCCAGCAGAAGACAGGACCTCAATCAGCCCCAGCATTTT.

The chain recombines TRBV19 with TRBJ2-3, with D perhaps matching TRBD2 (6 bases). V lost 5 bases, J lost 0 bases, and 15 bases lay in between. This CDR3 is 16 amino acids long. The germline V gene encodes CDR1 LNHDA and CDR2 SQIVND (reference sequence). CDR3 sequence reads: CASSAPTRDSTDTQYF. CDR3 coding DNA: TGTGCCAGTAGTGCCCCGACTAGAGATAGCACAGATACGCAGTATTTT.

The V call is TRBV6-5, the J call TRBJ2-7, with TRBD1 matching 9 bases. From germline, CDR1 is MNHEY and CDR2 SVGAGI. There are 14 residues in the CDR3. V lost 6 bases and J lost 4; bases outside the gene matches: 7. The chain's CDR3 is CASRITGGSYEQYF. The CDR3 DNA reads as TGTGCCAGCAGGATAACAGGGGGCAGTTACGAGCAGTACTTC.

The rearrangement uses TRBV28 and TRBJ1-3; no clear D gene. Germline CDR1 MDHEN, CDR2 SYDVKM. The length of the CDR3 is 16 residues. Trimming removed 5 bases at V and 2 bases at J, with 16 bases between. The CDR3 spells CASSPTIPNTGNTIYF. The CDR3 DNA is TGTGCCAGCAGTCCCACGATCCCGAACACTGGAAACACCATATATTTT. Combining the CDR3 with reference TRBV28 and TRBJ1-3 gives the whole variable domain DVKVTQSSRYLVKRTGEKVFLECVQDMDHENMFWYRQDPGLGLRLIYFSYDVKMKEKGDIPEGYSVSREKKERFSLILESASTNQTSMYLCASSPTIPNTGNTIYFGEGSWLTVV.

This clone was detected only once. The chain joins TRBV19 to TRBJ1-1; possibly TRBD1 for D (6 bases). This CDR3 comprises 16 residues. Germline assignment: CDR1 LNHDA and CDR2 SQIVND (reference sequence). Trimming took off 3 bases at V and 1 base at J, with 15 bases between the two ends. The chain's CDR3 is CASSIERGPGNTEAFF. DNA of the CDR3: TGTGCCAGTAGTATTGAGCGGGGGCCGGGGAACACTGAAGCTTTCTTT.

This clone came up once. The gene calls are TRBV19 and TRBJ2-1; unclear D gene. This CDR3 has 14 amino acids. V lost 4 bases to trimming and J lost 0 bases, with 7 bases between them. From germline, CDR1 is LNHDA and CDR2 SQIVND (reference sequence). The CDR3 here is CASSSGSSYNEQFF. The DNA of the CDR3 is TGTGCCAGTAGTAGCGGTAGCTCCTACAATGAGCAGTTCTTC.

This sequence joins TRBV10-1 and TRBJ2-7; TRBD1 matches 9 bases. Germline CDR1 is WNHNN and CDR2 is SYGVQD (reference sequence). Trimming removed 2 bases from V and 5 bases from J; junction bases left unmatched: 1. The CDR3 extends over 13 amino acids. Here the CDR3 DNA reads TGCGCCAGCAGTGAGGGACAGGGGCACGAGCAGTACTTC. This translates into CASSEGQGHEQYF.

The chain uses TRBV15 and TRBJ2-2; D is undetermined. CDR1 LNHNV and CDR2 YYDKDF come from the germline V gene (reference sequence). Trimming shortened V by 0 bases and J by 6 bases, and 8 bases separated the two germline ends. The CDR3 has 14 residues. The CDR3 sequence: CATSRDGEAGELFF. The CDR3 DNA sequence: TGTGCCACCAGCAGAGATGGGGAAGCCGGGGAGCTGTTTTTT. The full variable domain, with the rest looked up from reference TRBV15 and TRBJ2-2, is DAMVIQNPRYQVTQFGKPVTLSCSQTLNHNVMYWYQQKSSQAPKLLFHYYDKDFNNEADTPDNFQSRRPNTSFCFLDIRSPGLGDTAMYLCATSRDGEAGELFFGEGSRLTVL.

The gene calls are TRBV11-2 and TRBJ1-1; D is possibly TRBD1 (5 bases). This CDR3 is built from 14 residues. Germline CDR1 SGHAT, CDR2 FQNNGV. Trimming stripped 8 bases from V and 1 base from J, with 14 bases between. The CDR3 loop reads CASSMSGGNTEAFF. DNA of the CDR3: TGTGCCAGCTCCATGTCGGGGGGGAACACTGAAGCTTTCTTT.

V gene TRBV9 combines with J gene TRBJ1-2; unclear D gene. The CDR3 has 14 residues. CDR1 and CDR2 (germline): SGDLS, YYNGEE. V lost 0 bases and J 0 bases, leaving 6 bases between the germline ends. The CDR3: CASSVASPNYGYTF. The CDR3 nucleotides are TGTGCCAGCAGCGTAGCGAGCCCTAACTATGGCTACACCTTC.

This sequence joins TRBV7-8 and TRBJ1-2; 9 positions agree with TRBD1. V lost 0 bases to trimming and J lost 10 bases; unmatched junction nucleotides: 6. Germline V gene sequence: CDR1 SGHVS, CDR2 FQNEAQ. The CDR3 is 14 residues long. CDR3 residues: CASSLAGQGQHYTF. The CDR3 DNA reads TGTGCCAGCAGCTTAGCGGGACAGGGCCAGCACTACACCTTC.

The gene calls are TRBV7-9 and TRBJ1-4; no definite D call. This CDR3 spans 14 amino acids. Germline loops: CDR1 SEHNR, CDR2 FQNEAQ (reference sequence). Between the trimmed V and J ends, which lost 10 bases and 7 bases, there was a span of 19 bases. The CDR3 sequence: CATRGGEPGEKLFF. The CDR3 coding sequence is TGTGCCACCCGTGGTGGGGAGCCGGGTGAAAAACTGTTTTTT.

The CDR3 sequence is CASKGAGELFF. DNA for the CDR3: TGCGCCAGCAAGGGGGCCGGGGAGCTGTTTTTT. This chain uses TRBV4-1 with TRBJ2-2; D may be TRBD1 (6 bases). Looked up from germline, CDR1 is MGHRA and CDR2 is YSYEKL. This CDR3 is built from 11 residues. Trimming took 7 bases from V and 6 from J, leaving 6 bases between them.

The CDR3 nucleotides are TGTGCCAGCAGTCCCGACAGGGGAGATCAGCCCCAGCATTTT. Protein product: CASSPDRGDQPQHF. The V call is TRBV28, the J call TRBJ1-5; 8 bases line up with TRBD1. CDR1 MDHEN and CDR2 SYDVKM come from the germline V gene. CDR3 size: 14 residues. Trimming removed 5 bases from V and 5 bases from J; junction bases left unmatched: 5.

The CDR3 DNA follows: TGTGCCAGCAGCCAAGGAACCGGACTCGATCACGACGGGGCCAAAAACATTCAGTACTTC. Its protein is CASSQGTGLDHDGAKNIQYF. This chain links TRBV3-1 (or the pseudogene TRBV3-2) with TRBJ2-4; TRBD2 might be the D (5 bases). CDR1 LGHDT and CDR2 YNNKEL come from the germline V gene (reference sequence). CDR3 length equals 20 residues. Trimming removed 1 base from V and 1 base from J, with 23 bases in between.